One and the same sample provided the 23 T cell receptor beta chains below, sequenced in a study of metastatic and nonmetastatic thyroid tumors. Until they underwent thyroid surgery, no patient had received any treatment. TCRdb re-called clones via MiXCR from the PCR reads. The sample has 20,000 to 25,000 clones; approximately 15% are singletons. The sequencing sample was made of tumor tissue. The source of these receptors is a female donor with papillary thyroid cancer or a benign thyroid nodule (not recorded which). Some clones in this sample may be carry-over from other donors' samples.

A remark on this clone: A clone one base away is much larger, so this may be a read error. This chain uses TRBV9 with TRBJ2-4; the match to TRBD1 covers 10 bases. The V and J ends lost 4 bases and 11 bases, in that order; junction bases with no gene match: 9. The CDR3 spans 14 residues. Germline V gene lookup returns CDR1 SGDLS and CDR2 YYNGEE. The CDR3 DNA sequence: TGTGCCAGCAGCCTTCGACAGGGGGCCGACGTTCAGTACTTC. Translation: CASSLRQGADVQYF.

Notes on this clone: Its ends do not fully match the called genes, so a read error is possible. The chain couples TRBV6-2 or TRBV6-3 to TRBJ1-2, with D maybe TRBD1 (6 bases). The length of the CDR3 is 19 residues. CDR1 and CDR2 (germline): MNHEY, SVGEGT. The chain's CDR3 is CVSSTTGSKRKGANYGYTF. CDR3 DNA sequence: TGTGTCAGCAGTACTACAGGGTCGAAAAGAAAGGGGGCTAACTATGGCTACACCTTC.

This clone qualifies as medium-sized. The chain joins TRBV28 to TRBJ2-5; possible D gene TRBD2, 5 bases. Trimming pared 4 bases from V and 5 bases from J, leaving 17 bases between. CDR1 is MDHEN and CDR2 is SYDVKM in the germline V gene. This CDR3 has 15 residues. The CDR3 is CASSSLLGSAETQYF. CDR3 nucleotide sequence: TGTGCCAGCAGTTCCCTCTTGGGGAGCGCGGAGACCCAGTACTTC.

This clone was counted at least ten times. This chain connects TRBV20-1 to TRBJ1-4; a possible D gene is TRBD1 (5 bases). V shed 5 bases and J shed 5 bases, with 21 bases lying between them. The CDR3 spans 16 residues. Looked up from germline, CDR1 is DFQATT and CDR2 is SNEGSKA (reference sequence). The CDR3 spells CSAPPGRRSLNEKLFF. DNA of the CDR3: TGCAGTGCTCCACCGGGGCGCCGGAGCCTGAATGAAAAACTGTTTTTT.

This clone is termed medium-sized (0.01 to 0.1%). The CDR3 DNA follows: TGTGCCATCCCGGGCGGTACATTTAGTACGCAGTATTTT. It encodes CAIPGGTFSTQYF. The chain has TRBV6-1 and TRBJ2-3; no clear D. The germline V gene has CDR1 MNHNS and CDR2 SASEGT. The CDR3 has 13 amino acids. The V gene lost 10 bases and the J gene lost 8 bases, with 19 bases spanning the gap.

This clone was seen at least ten times. The chain joins TRBV4-1 to TRBJ1-2; D remains ambiguous. The CDR3 sequence is 12 residues long. Germline CDR1 and CDR2: MGHRA and YSYEKL. The ends were cut back, 0 bases at V and 8 bases at J, with 7 bases in the middle. In DNA form, the CDR3 reads TGCGCCAGCAGCCAAGAAGAGGTCGGCTACACCTTC. Translated, it gives CASSQEEVGYTF.

This clone was detected ten times or more. The chain couples TRBV4-1 to TRBJ1-3; tentative D call: TRBD1 (6 bases). The length of the CDR3 is 16 residues. The germline CDR1 and CDR2 sequences are MGHRA and YSYEKL. Trimming took 4 bases from V and 0 from J, leaving 13 bases between them. CDR3 sequence reads: CASSPGTTSSGNTIYF. CDR3 nucleotide sequence: TGCGCCAGCAGCCCCGGGACAACCAGCTCTGGAAACACCATATATTTT.

V usage is TRBV5-5 and J usage is TRBJ2-5; no firm D call. V was trimmed by 0 bases and J by 1 base, leaving 4 bases between them. The germline V gene encodes CDR1 SGHKS and CDR2 YYEKEE (reference sequence). The CDR3 has 13 amino acids. CDR3 DNA: TGTGCCAGCAGCTTGGGCAGCCAAGAGACCCAGTACTTC. Its translation: CASSLGSQETQYF.

The table lists this clone with a few counts. The chain uses TRBV19 and TRBJ2-7; the match to TRBD1 covers 7 bases. CDR1 and CDR2 (germline): LNHDA, SQIVND (reference sequence). The V segment lost 10 bases and the J segment 3 bases; nucleotides outside the gene matches: 6. The CDR3 spans 12 residues. This CDR3 is CATTDRVYEQYF. The CDR3 DNA sequence: TGTGCCACCACAGACAGGGTCTACGAGCAGTACTTC.

This clone was observed many times. The rearrangement links TRBV11-2 to TRBJ1-2; perhaps TRBD1 as D (6 bases). The germline gives CDR1 SGHAT, CDR2 FQNNGV. V was cut by 10 bases and J by 5 bases, with 23 bases left in between. There are 15 residues in the CDR3. CDR3 amino acids: CAIGVGGPWKYGYTF. The CDR3 DNA is TGTGCCATTGGGGTAGGGGGGCCTTGGAAATATGGCTACACCTTC.

In this sample, this clone turned up a few times. This could be a read error, since a much larger clone is one nucleotide away. The same CDR3 is also encoded by other DNA sequences in this sample. This rearrangement joins TRBV5-4 to TRBJ1-1; 10 nucleotides match TRBD1. This CDR3 comprises 15 residues. CDR1 SGHNT and CDR2 YYREEE come from the germline V gene (reference sequence). The CDR3 loop is CASSMDRGLNTEAFF. CDR3 in DNA: TGTGCCAGCAGTATGGACAGGGGGTTGAACACTGAAGCCTTCTTT.

This clone has at least ten counts. A junction end diverges from the germline sequence, so it may reflect a read error. The chain uses TRBV5-6 and TRBJ1-2, with 8 bases matching TRBD1. Germline V gene sequence: CDR1 SGHDT, CDR2 YYEEEE. The CDR3 loop spans 13 amino acids. For the CDR3, the DNA is TGTGCCAGCAGCTATTGGGGCGACAGGGGTACGAACTTC. Encoded protein: CASSYWGDRGTNF.

This clone was recorded many times. The CDR3 sequence is CASSLWGGKGPYNSPLHF. CDR3 bases: TGTGCCAGCAGCTTATGGGGGGGAAAGGGCCCCTATAATTCACCCCTCCACTTT. This chain uses TRBV11-1 with TRBJ1-6, with TRBD1 as a possible D gene (5 bases). Trimming stripped 2 bases from V and 2 bases from J, with 16 bases between. The length of the CDR3 is 18 residues. Germline CDR1 and CDR2: SGHAT and FQDESV (reference sequence). The whole variable domain, remainder taken from reference TRBV11-1 and TRBJ1-6, is EAEVAQSPRYKITEKSQAVAFWCDPISGHATLYWYRQILGQGPELLVQFQDESVVDDSQLPKDRFSAERLKGVDSTLKIQPAELGDSAMYLCASSLWGGKGPYNSPLHFGNGTRLTVT.

This clone was recorded at least ten times. The chain carries TRBV5-6 and TRBJ2-4, with a possible D match to TRBD1 (5 bases). Trimming left V 3 bases short and J 8 bases short, with 12 bases between. There are 13 residues in the CDR3. From germline, CDR1 is SGHDT and CDR2 YYEEEE. The CDR3 bases are TGTGCCAGCAGCTCCAGACAGATAGACATTCAGTACTTC. Translation: CASSSRQIDIQYF.

J is TRBJ1-5 and V is TRBV7-2, with 10 bases aligning to TRBD1. V trimming: 6 bases; J trimming: 3 bases; junction bases outside the gene matches: 5. Per the germline V gene, CDR1 is SGHTA and CDR2 is FQGNSA. This CDR3 has 15 amino acids. For the CDR3, the DNA is TGTGCCAGCAGGCAGACAGGGGGCCTCAATCAGCCCCAGCATTTT. It yields the protein CASRQTGGLNQPQHF.

This clone appeared many times. This chain links TRBV20-1 with TRBJ2-5; D may be TRBD1 or TRBD2 (5 bases each). The CDR3 is 16 amino acids. The V gene lost 2 bases and the J gene lost 5 bases, with 21 bases spanning the gap. Per the germline V gene, CDR1 is DFQATT and CDR2 is SNEGSKA (reference sequence). CDR3 in amino acids: CSARSPGTPLRETQYF. In nucleotides, the CDR3 is TGCAGTGCTAGATCCCCCGGGACCCCCCTAAGGGAGACCCAGTACTTC.

This clone was recorded many times. CDR3 region: CASSVVGGQGGTGELFF. CDR3 bases: TGTGCCAGCAGCGTAGTGGGGGGGCAGGGCGGCACCGGGGAGCTGTTTTTT. J is TRBJ2-2 and V is TRBV9; a weak D match, TRBD2 (7 bases). Germline CDR1 and CDR2: SGDLS and YYNGEE. The CDR3 runs to 17 residues. The V end was cut by 0 bases, the J end by 4 bases, with 16 bases between.

This clone was counted ten times or more. The CDR3 sequence: CASGVSGANVLTF. The DNA of the CDR3 is TGTGCTAGTGGGGTGAGTGGGGCCAACGTCCTGACTTTC. The chain has TRBV12-5 and TRBJ2-6; D call uncertain. Deletions cut 6 bases from V and 3 bases from J, with 6 bases between. The germline V gene has CDR1 LGHNT and CDR2 FRNRAP. The CDR3 length is 13 residues.

The sample holds many counts of this clone. A read error may produce the germline difference seen at one junction end. The chain carries TRBV7-3 and TRBJ2-2; D perhaps matches TRBD2 (6 bases). This CDR3 contains 13 residues. Germline V gene data show CDR1 as SGHTA and CDR2 as FQGTGA. The CDR3, as DNA: TGTGCCAGCAGCTTAACGAACACCGGGGGGCTGTTTTTT. Its translation is CASSLTNTGGLFF.

For this clone: One end of the junction is discordant with germline, which a read error may explain. V is TRBV9 and J is TRBJ2-5; 14 nucleotides match TRBD2. In germline, CDR1 is SGDLS, CDR2 YYNGEE. CDR3 length equals 16 residues. DNA for the CDR3: TGTGCGAGCAGCGCTCGACTAGCGGGAGGGCAGGAGACCCAGTACTTC. Amino acid sequence: CASSARLAGGQETQYF.

This clone was seen at least ten times. Other DNA sequences within the sample encode an identical CDR3. This chain connects TRBV2 to TRBJ2-5; unclear D gene. Germline loops: CDR1 SNHLY, CDR2 FYNNEI. Trimming cost V 4 bases and J 1 base, with 1 base left between them. This CDR3 is built from 11 residues. CDR3 amino acids: CASSAQETQYF. The CDR3 region has the DNA TGTGCCAGCAGTGCCCAAGAGACCCAGTACTTC.

Ten or more counts support this clone. The chain carries TRBV7-8 and TRBJ2-7; no firm D call. V lost 8 bases and J lost 0, with 8 bases in between. CDR1 SGHVS and CDR2 FQNEAQ come from the germline V gene. This CDR3 contains 12 residues. The CDR3 nucleotides are TGTGCCAGCTCTCAGAGCTCCTACGAGCAGTACTTC. This gives the protein CASSQSSYEQYF. The whole variable domain, filled in from reference TRBV7-8 and TRBJ2-7, reads GAGVSQSPRYKVAKRGQDVALRCDPISGHVSLFWYQQALGQGPEFLTYFQNEAQLDKSGLPSDRFFAERPEGSVSTLKIQRTQQEDSAVYLCASSQSSYEQYFGPGTRLTVT.

This clone was recorded at least ten times. J is TRBJ2-7 and V is TRBV20-1, with D unclear. Germline lookup yields CDR1 DFQATT and CDR2 SNEGSKA (reference sequence). The CDR3 length is 12 residues. V dropped 0 bases and J dropped 4 bases, with 7 bases sitting between them. The CDR3: CSAREVLYEQYF. CDR3 nucleotide sequence: TGCAGTGCTAGAGAAGTCCTATACGAGCAGTACTTC.